The TCR beta chain under discussion was sequenced for a study of T cells in Graves' hyperthyroidism and ophthalmopathy. Germline lookup yields CDR1 WSHSY and CDR2 SAAADI. The CDR3 spans 15 residues. Uncontrolled infection, other autoimmune disease, pregnancy and lactation each barred patients from inclusion. TCR beta CDR3 regions were amplified from RNA transcripts. First-round RT-PCR with HTBI primers amplified the TCR CDR3 region. TCRdb re-called the multiplex PCR reads through MiXCR, storing one row per CDR3 protein. The data contain about 840,000 distinct CDR3 sequences, 38% of them seen just once; the ten biggest clones take up around 9.3%. As regards this clonotype: A read error may account for a junction end that differs from germline.

This chain links TRBV10-2 with TRBJ1-5; D remains unclear. Sequenced sample: blood. The sequence derives from a man aged 18 to 29 with Graves' hyperthyroidism. The DNA of the CDR3 is TGTGTCAGCAGTTCCGCCGACCGACACAATCAGCCCCAGCATTTT. Protein: CVSSSADRHNQPQHF.